Listed below are T cell receptor beta chains from one sample, sequenced in a study of shared clonotypes between healthy human individuals. TCRdb's copy holds only in-frame clones and misses some; the assay was immunoSEQ multiplex PCR. Among about 2.4 million clones, more than 85% were seen once, and the ten largest hold 0.36%. The sample consisted of naive CD4+ T cells from PBMCs. The receptor source for this set is a man younger than 35 in good health. Some clones in this sample may be carry-over from other donors' samples. The CDR3 runs from the conserved cysteine through the conserved F or W. Fields, in order: V gene, CDR3 protein.

TRBV6-6 CASSYGRGLETQYF
TRBV18 CASSGLRPQATNEKLFF
TRBV18 CASSPTWDTASLDYGYTF
TRBV7-8 CASSLARLGQPQHF
TRBV9 CASSPQGYSGRYEQFF
TRBV25-1 CASSGEQKTEAFF
TRBV6-1 CASDPGQAMNTEAFF
TRBV7-8 CASSPPTGANQPQHF
TRBV19 CASAWLQGSYGYTF
TRBV11-2 CASSSQGAAVGGNTIYF
TRBV5-4 CASSWQGVNTEAFF
TRBV6-1 CASSGTLGVGTGELFF
TRBV10-1 CASSEGGGDTQYF
TRBV28 CASRLGTVTYEQYF
TRBV7-2 CASSFGAGDTDTQYF
TRBV5-6 CARSLLSSGGGVAGKQFF
TRBV5-4 CASSFRTPFYNEQFF
TRBV5-1 CASSLWTSGRIPYEQYF
TRBV20-1 CSGTSGREQYF
TRBV6-6 CASSTTGTGGTGELFF
TRBV10-2 CATGRTGGYNEQFF